This TCR beta chain was recovered during a study of PD-1 blockade in classical Hodgkin lymphoma. The overall study: Patients had nivolumab dosed at 3 mg/kg, delivered intravenously every 2 weeks.

The time point is: cycle 4 day 1 (C4D1), after five to seven weeks of nivolumab. Each patient's relapse followed autologous stem cell transplantation, and brentuximab vedotin exposure varied. Best overall response was complete response, partial response or progressive disease in these relapsed/refractory classical Hodgkin lymphoma patients. Profiled with immunoSEQ multiplex PCR; TCRdb holds only in-frame clones, not every one. The data contain about 47,000 clones, 70% to 80% of them singletons. The CDR3 totals 15 residues. Trimming at V came to 3 bases and at J to 1 base, leaving 4 bases not matched to a gene. Germline V lookup: CDR1 MNHEY, CDR2 SVGAGI. General study points: At baseline, newly diagnosed patients reportedly showed less TCR diversity than healthy donors. Possibly reflecting disease activity or prior therapy, repertoire differences have causes that remain undefined.

On this clone itself: Its antigen is as yet unknown.

The receptor was isolated from a human donor with classical Hodgkin lymphoma. The chain employs TRBV6-5 and TRBJ2-3; 7 bases are a match to TRBD2. Here the sequenced sample was peripheral blood mononuclear cells (PBMCs), taken before the fourth cycle of nivolumab. In DNA form, the CDR3 reads TGTGCCAGCAGTTATGGGGGGGGACGCACAGATACGCAGTATTTT. As protein: CASSYGGGRTDTQYF.